Listed below are T cell receptor beta chains from one sample, sequenced in a study of T cells in Graves' hyperthyroidism and ophthalmopathy. TCRdb re-called the multiplex PCR reads with MiXCR, one entry per CDR3 protein. Among hundreds of thousands of distinct CDR3 sequences listed, less than 20% were seen once. Sequenced: blood. The receptor set was obtained from a woman under 30 with Graves' hyperthyroidism. Both conserved end residues are part of each CDR3. Clone size is stated in some rows and not others, as once, few, many or a class when expanded.

j_call,clone_size,v_call,cdr3_aa
TRBJ2-3,.,TRBV2,CASRGQTTDTQYF
TRBJ1-1,.,TRBV10-3,CAISADRYSFF
TRBJ2-2,many,TRBV3-1,CASGGLGQSNTGELFF
TRBJ2-3,many,TRBV12-3/TRBV12-4,CASSYSDTQYF
TRBJ1-1,many,TRBV4-1,CASSQKTGGYTEAFF
TRBJ2-1,few,TRBV28,CASSPGGPRGRGQFF
TRBJ2-2,few,TRBV10-3,CAISGQGRELFF
TRBJ1-5,few,TRBV12-3/TRBV12-4,CASSLGGTGGNQPQHF
TRBJ1-2,.,TRBV3-1,CASSQRGLGHYTF
TRBJ2-1,few,TRBV9,CASSARLVLGEQFF
TRBJ1-4,.,TRBV7-2,CASRRGEKLFF
TRBJ2-7,few,TRBV20-1,CSARASELGDGIPYEQYF
TRBJ2-3,many,TRBV11-1,CASSLPSGSTDTQYF
TRBJ1-4,few,TRBV6-2/TRBV6-3,CASSPPPALNEKLFF
TRBJ2-2,many,TRBV7-3,CASSPDRRNTGELFF
TRBJ2-1,many,TRBV12-3/TRBV12-4,CASRKLAGVTNEQFF
TRBJ2-1,many,TRBV12-3/TRBV12-4,CASSPGRSYNEQFF
TRBJ2-7,many,TRBV12-3/TRBV12-4,CASSPAVTGEQYF
TRBJ1-3,few,TRBV7-2,CASSLGVGISGNTIYF
TRBJ2-1,few,TRBV2,CASDRLSSGGDPNEQFF
TRBJ2-1,many,TRBV5-1,CASRPSSGEYNEQFF
TRBJ2-1,many,TRBV28,CATEGRNEQFF